The 29 T cell receptor beta chains below were found in one sample sequenced in a study of early stage breast cancer tumors. Libraries were prepared by immunoSEQ multiplex PCR; TCRdb keeps only in-frame clonotypes and omits some of them. The repertoire holds over 7,000 clones, 77% seen once, with about 8.5% in the top ten. The sequenced sample consisted of normal breast tissue next to the tumor. The receptor source for this set is a person aged 55 to 69 with breast cancer.

The chain combines TRBV5-1 with TRBJ2-1, with 8 bases lining up with TRBD1. There are 15 residues in the CDR3. The junction had 5 bases not matched to a gene; V was cut back by 4 bases and J by 2 bases. CDR1 and CDR2 from the germline V gene are SGHRS and YFSETQ. This CDR3 is CASSRGQATYNEQFF. DNA for the CDR3: TGCGCCAGCAGCCGGGGACAGGCTACCTACAATGAGCAGTTCTTC.

J is TRBJ1-3 and V is TRBV2; D is uncertain. CDR3 length: 16 residues. The germline V gene has CDR1 SNHLY and CDR2 FYNNEI. Trimming shortened V by 6 bases and J by 4 bases, and 19 bases separated the two germline ends. CDR3 nucleotide sequence: TGTGCCAGCAGCCTGGGGTTGCCACGGTCCGGAAACACCATATATTTT. Amino acids: CASSLGLPRSGNTIYF.

The CDR3 sequence is CASSLRTGYQETQYF. Written as DNA, the CDR3 is TGTGCCAGCAGCCTTAGGACTGGGTACCAAGAGACCCAGTACTTC. The V call is TRBV5-6, the J call TRBJ2-5; D possibly corresponds to TRBD2 (5 bases). The ends were cut back, 4 bases at V and 0 bases at J, with 13 bases in the middle. Germline V lookup: CDR1 SGHDT, CDR2 YYEEEE. This CDR3 has 15 amino acids. The variable domain in full, with the rest retrieved from reference TRBV5-6 and TRBJ2-5, is DAGVTQSPTHLIKTRGQQVTLRCSPKSGHDTVSWYQQALGQGPQFIFQYYEEEERQRGNFPDRFSGHQFPNYSSELNVNALLLGDSALYLCASSLRTGYQETQYFGPGTRLLVL.

On this clone: The junction differs from germline at one of its ends, possibly a read error. The chain uses TRBV6-1 and TRBJ1-1; D is unresolved. Germline CDR1 and CDR2: MNHNS and SASEGT. The CDR3 sequence is 14 residues long. The CDR3 loop reads CASSEVGRNTEAFF. The DNA for the CDR3 is TGTGCCAGCAGCGAAGTGGGGAGGAACACTGAAGCTTTCTTT.

The chain links TRBV6-1 to TRBJ2-6, with no clear D. Germline values: CDR1 MNHNS, CDR2 SASEGT. V was trimmed by 7 bases and J by 0 bases, leaving 7 bases between them. The CDR3 runs to 14 residues. In DNA, the CDR3 is TGTGCCAGCAAACTCCTCTCTGGGGCCAACGTCCTGACTTTC. It specifies CASKLLSGANVLTF.

The V and J genes are TRBV11-1 and TRBJ1-1; 11 bases are a match to TRBD1. This CDR3 spans 16 amino acids. V was pared by 6 bases and J by 5 bases, with 11 bases of the junction left unmatched. Germline V lookup: CDR1 SGHAT, CDR2 FQDESV (reference sequence). CDR3 region: CASSLPGQGVYTEAFF. In DNA, the CDR3 is TGTGCCAGCAGTTTACCGGGACAGGGGGTATATACTGAAGCTTTCTTT.

This sequence joins TRBV7-2 and TRBJ1-5; D remains unclear. Trimming removed 5 bases from V and 2 bases from J, with 13 bases in between. Germline CDR1 SGHTA, CDR2 FQGNSA. CDR3 length: 15 amino acids. The CDR3 nucleotides read TGTGCCAGCAGCGATGGAGGCCTGGGCAATCAGCCCCAGCATTTT. Amino acids: CASSDGGLGNQPQHF.

This chain joins TRBV6-6 and TRBJ2-1, with TRBD1 matching 7 bases. CDR1 and CDR2 from the germline V gene are MNHNY and SVGAGI (reference sequence). The CDR3 loop spans 16 amino acids. Germline trimming cut 2 bases from V and 7 bases from J; bases unmatched to any gene: 11. This CDR3 reads CASSYQINRGNNEQFF. In DNA, the CDR3 is TGTGCCAGCAGTTACCAGATCAACAGGGGAAATAATGAGCAGTTCTTC.

This clone was seen more than once but under ten times. This chain connects TRBV4-2 to TRBJ2-4; TRBD2 might be the D (5 bases). Trimming removed 0 bases from V and 3 bases from J, with 9 bases in between. Germline values: CDR1 LGHNA, CDR2 YNFKEQ. The CDR3 sequence is 15 residues long. CDR3 protein: CASSQEGDGKNIQYF. The CDR3 DNA reads as TGTGCCAGCAGCCAAGAGGGAGACGGCAAAAACATTCAGTACTTC.

The chain carries TRBV9 and TRBJ2-3, with D possibly called TRBD1 or TRBD2 (6 bases each). The V end lost 2 bases, the J end lost 5 bases, and 18 bases lay between the germline ends. Per germline, CDR1 SGDLS and CDR2 YYNGEE. The CDR3 length is 16 residues. The DNA of the CDR3 is TGTGCCAGCAGCGTTGATTCGGGGGCCGCGGGAGATACGCAGTATTTT. The encoded protein is CASSVDSGAAGDTQYF.

V and J are TRBV15 and TRBJ2-1, with 7 positions matching TRBD2. V dropped 3 bases and J dropped 0; count of bases not matched to a gene: 2. The V gene's germline CDR1 is LNHNV and CDR2 YYDKDF (reference sequence). The CDR3 is 15 residues long. CDR3 sequence (DNA): TGTGCCACCAGCAGGCGGGAGAACTCCTACAATGAGCAGTTCTTC. Translating it yields CATSRRENSYNEQFF. Drawing the rest from reference TRBV15 and TRBJ2-1, the complete variable domain is DAMVIQNPRYQVTQFGKPVTLSCSQTLNHNVMYWYQQKSSQAPKLLFHYYDKDFNNEADTPDNFQSRRPNTSFCFLDIRSPGLGDTAMYLCATSRRENSYNEQFFGPGTRLTVL.

CDR3 residues: CASSPPRTGSYEQYF. For the CDR3, the DNA is TGTGCCAGCTCACCACCTAGGACGGGGTCCTACGAGCAGTACTTC. This chain links TRBV18 with TRBJ2-7; D is possibly TRBD2 (5 bases). The germline gives CDR1 KGHSH, CDR2 LQKENI. The CDR3 length is 15 residues. Trimming shortened V by 0 bases and J by 1 base, and 10 bases separated the two germline ends.

This clone was seen more than once but under ten times. The chain has TRBV6-1 and TRBJ1-2; no firm D call. With 2 bases removed from V and 3 bases from J, the gap between germline ends came to 10 bases. Per germline, CDR1 MNHNS and CDR2 SASEGT. This CDR3 region has 14 residues. The CDR3, as DNA: TGTGCCAGCAGTGAATCTGGCAGACACTATGGCTACACCTTC. Its translation: CASSESGRHYGYTF.

The rearrangement joins TRBV18 to TRBJ2-3; the D gene is possibly TRBD2 (5 bases). V was clipped by 3 bases and J by 6 bases, with 13 bases between them. This CDR3 has 14 residues. Per germline, CDR1 KGHSH and CDR2 LQKENI. Here the CDR3 reads CASSPGRGPDTQYF. CDR3 DNA sequence: TGTGCCAGCTCACCGGGCCGGGGTCCCGATACGCAGTATTTT.

Here the CDR3 reads CASRDRTYNEQFF. The CDR3 nucleotides are TGCGCCAGCCGGGACAGGACCTACAATGAGCAGTTCTTC. The chain uses TRBV4-1 and TRBJ2-1; 8 positions agree with TRBD1. V trimming: 8 bases; J trimming: 2 bases; junction bases outside the gene matches: 2. The germline gives CDR1 MGHRA, CDR2 YSYEKL. The CDR3 is 13 amino acids.

The rearrangement uses TRBV27 and TRBJ2-4, with D perhaps matching TRBD1 (6 bases). The CDR3 sequence is 16 residues long. The V gene's germline CDR1 is MNHEY and CDR2 SMNVEV (reference sequence). V lost 6 bases to trimming and J lost 0 bases, with 15 bases between them. CDR3 bases: TGTGCCAGCAGCCTGACAGGCACCCTAGCCAAAAACATTCAGTACTTC. Its protein is CASSLTGTLAKNIQYF.

The J gene is TRBJ2-7, the V gene TRBV7-8; D remains unclear. This CDR3 comprises 13 residues. CDR1 and CDR2 (germline): SGHVS, FQNEAQ. V lost 1 base to trimming and J lost 2 bases, with 6 bases between them. CDR3: CASSLGLAYEQYF. As DNA, the CDR3 is TGTGCCAGCAGCTTAGGGCTAGCCTACGAGCAGTACTTC. The variable domain in full, completed from reference TRBV7-8 and TRBJ2-7, reads GAGVSQSPRYKVAKRGQDVALRCDPISGHVSLFWYQQALGQGPEFLTYFQNEAQLDKSGLPSDRFFAERPEGSVSTLKIQRTQQEDSAVYLCASSLGLAYEQYFGPGTRLTVT.

The chain is built from TRBV7-8 and TRBJ1-5, with D possibly TRBD1 on 5 matching bases. V gave up 3 bases and J gave up 5 bases, with 8 bases separating them. Germline-derived CDR1 and CDR2 are SGHVS and FQNEAQ. The CDR3 sequence is 13 residues long. CDR3 DNA sequence: TGTGCCAGCAGCTTTTTCAGGGATCAGCCCCAGCATTTT. Translation: CASSFFRDQPQHF.

This chain joins TRBV7-2 and TRBJ1-2, with D unresolved. The CDR3 consists of 15 residues. CDR1 is SGHTA, CDR2 FQGNSA, per germline. V shed 1 base and J shed 4 bases, with 13 bases lying between them. CDR3 protein: CASSLERRFLYGYTF. The CDR3 coding sequence is TGTGCCAGCAGCTTAGAAAGGCGTTTCCTCTATGGCTACACCTTC.

CDR3 amino acids: CASSSQMNTEAFF. The CDR3 DNA is TGTGCCAGCAGCTCCCAGATGAACACTGAAGCTTTCTTT. The V gene is TRBV6-6, the J gene TRBJ1-1; no reliable D call. Germline CDR1 MNHNY, CDR2 SVGAGI (reference sequence). CDR3 size: 13 residues. The V end lost 6 bases, the J end lost 0 bases, and 8 bases lay between the germline ends.

The chain carries TRBV4-1 and TRBJ2-7; D not resolved. The V and J ends lost 0 bases and 1 base respectively, with 7 bases between them. The CDR3 has 14 residues. From germline, CDR1 is MGHRA and CDR2 YSYEKL. CDR3 region: CASSQEGFSYEQYF. DNA for the CDR3: TGCGCCAGCAGCCAAGAGGGATTTTCCTACGAGCAGTACTTC.

The chain couples TRBV5-1 to TRBJ2-6; the D is unclear. Trimming removed 0 bases at V and 0 bases at J, with 4 bases between. The germline CDR1 and CDR2 sequences are SGHRS and YFSETQ. The CDR3 spans 15 residues. The CDR3 loop is CASSLGHSGANVLTF. The CDR3 bases are TGCGCCAGCAGCTTGGGACACTCTGGGGCCAACGTCCTGACTTTC.

V is TRBV5-6 and J is TRBJ1-4; D perhaps matches TRBD1 (6 bases). The V end lost 4 bases, the J end lost 7 bases, and 20 bases lay between the germline ends. The CDR3 contains 16 residues. CDR1 and CDR2 from the germline V gene are SGHDT and YYEEEE. The CDR3 DNA follows: TGTGCCAGCAGCCCTGGCATGGGGATCAGGGGTGAAAAACTGTTTTTT. This translates into CASSPGMGIRGEKLFF.

The chain combines TRBV19 with TRBJ1-1, with D perhaps TRBD1 (6 bases). Per the germline V gene, CDR1 is LNHDA and CDR2 is SQIVND (reference sequence). With 6 bases removed from V and 0 bases from J, the gap between germline ends came to 11 bases. The CDR3 consists of 14 residues. The CDR3 nucleotides are TGTGCCAGTAGCTCGAGGGGGGTGAACACTGAAGCTTTCTTT. Protein: CASSSRGVNTEAFF.

This chain joins TRBV2 and TRBJ2-2, with D possibly called TRBD1 or TRBD2 (6 bases each). Per the germline V gene, CDR1 is SNHLY and CDR2 is FYNNEI. The germline V and J ends were trimmed by 6 bases and 4 bases, with 15 bases remaining between them. The CDR3 contains 15 residues. CDR3 region: CASRSSGATTGELFF. The CDR3 region has the DNA TGTGCCAGCAGGAGCTCGGGGGCGACCACCGGGGAGCTGTTTTTT. Drawing the rest from reference TRBV2 and TRBJ2-2, the complete variable domain is EPEVTQTPSHQVTQMGQEVILRCVPISNHLYFYWYRQILGQKVEFLVSFYNNEISEKSEIFDDQFSVERPDGSNFTLKIRSTKLEDSAMYFCASRSSGATTGELFFGEGSRLTVL.

The chain has TRBV15 and TRBJ1-4; no clear D. Germline CDR1 LNHNV, CDR2 YYDKDF (reference sequence). V dropped 1 base and J dropped 3 bases, with 9 bases sitting between them. The CDR3 covers 15 residues. CDR3 sequence (DNA): TGTGCCACCAGCAGAGCAAAGGGTTCTAATGAAAAACTGTTTTTT. This codes for CATSRAKGSNEKLFF.

The sample holds a few counts of this clone. The chain has TRBV19 and TRBJ2-1, with TRBD2 matching over 7 bases. This CDR3 has 15 residues. The junction had 7 bases not matched to a gene; V was cut back by 1 base and J by 7 bases. The germline gives CDR1 LNHDA, CDR2 SQIVND (reference sequence). CDR3 amino acids: CASSIAGREGNEQFF. CDR3 nucleotide sequence: TGTGCCAGTAGTATAGCTGGCAGGGAGGGTAATGAGCAGTTCTTC. The entire variable domain, with the rest obtained from reference TRBV19 and TRBJ2-1, is as follows: DGGITQSPKYLFRKEGQNVTLSCEQNLNHDAMYWYRQDPGQGLRLIYYSQIVNDFQKGDIAEGYSVSREKKESFPLTVTSAQKNPTAFYLCASSIAGREGNEQFFGPGTRLTVL.

The V gene is TRBV19, the J gene TRBJ1-3, with a possible D match to TRBD1 (5 bases). The V and J ends lost 6 bases and 6 bases respectively, with 18 bases between them. CDR1 and CDR2 from the germline V gene are LNHDA and SQIVND (reference sequence). The CDR3 has 15 amino acids. CDR3 residues: CASRSGRPRENTIYF. The CDR3, as DNA: TGTGCCAGTAGATCGGGACGGCCTCGGGAAAACACCATATATTTT. The full variable domain, rest sourced from reference TRBV19 and TRBJ1-3, is DGGITQSPKYLFRKEGQNVTLSCEQNLNHDAMYWYRQDPGQGLRLIYYSQIVNDFQKGDIAEGYSVSREKKESFPLTVTSAQKNPTAFYLCASRSGRPRENTIYFGEGSWLTVV.

This chain connects TRBV6-1 to TRBJ2-5; D not resolved. Germline V gene sequence: CDR1 MNHNS, CDR2 SASEGT. This CDR3 has 11 residues. The germline V and J ends were trimmed by 7 bases and 2 bases, with 5 bases remaining between them. The CDR3 sequence is CASTVQETQYF. In nucleotides, the CDR3 is TGTGCCAGCACGGTTCAAGAGACCCAGTACTTC.